The source of this T cell receptor beta chain is a study of human T cells and chemical hapten exposure. Study summary: Alopecia areata, totalis and universalis patients, mostly female, were included. Study-wide results and limits: Expanded TCRs showed more large CDR3 clusters than pre-sensitization or healthy control sets.

The CDR3 loop spans 17 amino acids. Germline CDR1 reads SGHVS; CDR2 reads FNYEAQ. After removal of 1 base from V and 8 bases from J, the junction contained 12 bases not matched to a gene. Time point meaning: patch test 1, 2 weeks after DPC sensitization. The treatment: therapeutic diphenylcyclopropenone sensitization with weekly scalp DPC. TCRdb reprocessed the RACE reads with MiXCR, giving one entry per CDR3 protein. The table has some 340,000 distinct CDR3 sequences, around 7% seen once. This clonotype showed up just a few times. The antigen is undetermined. The rearrangement joins TRBV7-6 to TRBJ2-1, with 9 bases identical to TRBD2. The sample was whole blood, taken in connection with sensitization to the hapten diphenylcyclopropenone (DPC). The TCR was taken from a woman between 18 and 29 years old with alopecia areata. Some clones in this sample may be carry-over from other donors' samples. The CDR3 DNA reads as TGTGCCAGCAGCTTAGTTGGTCTAGCGGGGTTTTCTGATGAGCAGTTCTTC. As protein: CASSLVGLAGFSDEQFF.